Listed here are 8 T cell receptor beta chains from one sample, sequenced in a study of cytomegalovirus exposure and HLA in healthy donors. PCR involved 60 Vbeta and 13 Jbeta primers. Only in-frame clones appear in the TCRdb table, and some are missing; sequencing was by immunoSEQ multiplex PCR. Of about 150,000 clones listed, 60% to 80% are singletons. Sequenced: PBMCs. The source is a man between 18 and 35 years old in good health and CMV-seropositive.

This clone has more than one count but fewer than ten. CDR3 amino acids: CASSPARLAKSKTGELFF. DNA of the CDR3: TGTGCCAGCTCACCAGCCCGACTAGCGAAGAGTAAAACCGGGGAGCTGTTTTTT. The genes are TRBV18 and TRBJ2-2; 8 positions match TRBD2. Germline CDR1 reads KGHSH; CDR2 reads LQKENI. V trimming: 2 bases; J trimming: 5 bases; junction bases outside the gene matches: 13. The CDR3 is made up of 18 amino acids.

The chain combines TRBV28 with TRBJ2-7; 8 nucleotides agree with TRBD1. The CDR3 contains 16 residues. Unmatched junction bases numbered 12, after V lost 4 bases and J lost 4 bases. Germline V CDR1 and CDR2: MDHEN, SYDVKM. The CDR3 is CASSSHRGTGSYEQYF. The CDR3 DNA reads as TGTGCCAGCAGTTCACATAGAGGGACAGGTAGTTACGAGCAGTACTTC.

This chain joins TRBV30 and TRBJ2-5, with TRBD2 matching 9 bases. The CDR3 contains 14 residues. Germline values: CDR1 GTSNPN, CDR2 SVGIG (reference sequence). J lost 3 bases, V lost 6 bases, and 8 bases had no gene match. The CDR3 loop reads CACAAGGVEETQYF. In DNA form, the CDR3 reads TGTGCCTGCGCGGCGGGAGGGGTCGAAGAGACCCAGTACTTC. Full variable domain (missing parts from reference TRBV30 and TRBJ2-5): SQTIHQWPATLVQPVGSPLSLECTVEGTSNPNLYWYRQAAGRGLQLLFYSVGIGQISSEVPQNLSASRPQDRQFILSSKKLLLSDSGFYLCACAAGGVEETQYFGPGTRLLVL.

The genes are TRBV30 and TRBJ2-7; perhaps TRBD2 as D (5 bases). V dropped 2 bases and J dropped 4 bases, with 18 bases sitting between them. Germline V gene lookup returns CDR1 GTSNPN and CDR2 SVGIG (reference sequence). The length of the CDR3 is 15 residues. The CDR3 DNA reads TGTGCCTGGAGTCCCCCGCGGGCAGCGAGATACGAGCAGTACTTC. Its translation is CAWSPPRAARYEQYF.

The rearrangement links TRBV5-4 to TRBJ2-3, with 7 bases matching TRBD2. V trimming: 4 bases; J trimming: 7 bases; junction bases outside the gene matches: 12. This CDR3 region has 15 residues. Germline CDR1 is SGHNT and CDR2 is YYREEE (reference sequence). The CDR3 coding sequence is TGTGCCAGCAGCCCCAAGGGACTACCCACGAATACGCAGTATTTT. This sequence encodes CASSPKGLPTNTQYF.

CDR3: CASAETRLETQYF. The CDR3 nucleotides are TGTGCCAGCGCAGAGACACGTCTGGAGACCCAGTACTTC. The chain couples TRBV2 to TRBJ2-5; D not resolved. The ends were cut back, 8 bases at V and 5 bases at J, with 15 bases in the middle. CDR3 size: 13 residues. Per the germline V gene, CDR1 is SNHLY and CDR2 is FYNNEI.

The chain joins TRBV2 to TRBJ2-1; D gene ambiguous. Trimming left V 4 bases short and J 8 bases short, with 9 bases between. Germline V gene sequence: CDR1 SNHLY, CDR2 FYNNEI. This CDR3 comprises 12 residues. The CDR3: CASSGVVDEQFF. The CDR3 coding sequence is TGTGCCAGCAGTGGCGTCGTCGATGAGCAGTTCTTC. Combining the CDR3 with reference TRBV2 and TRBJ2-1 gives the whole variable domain EPEVTQTPSHQVTQMGQEVILRCVPISNHLYFYWYRQILGQKVEFLVSFYNNEISEKSEIFDDQFSVERPDGSNFTLKIRSTKLEDSAMYFCASSGVVDEQFFGPGTRLTVL.

CDR3: CSVLPYLPGLVSQSSYNEQFF. The CDR3 DNA sequence: TGCAGCGTCTTACCCTATCTACCGGGACTAGTCTCTCAAAGCTCCTACAATGAGCAGTTCTTC. The V gene is TRBV29-1, the J gene TRBJ2-1; TRBD2 matches 8 bases. Trimming at V came to 6 bases and at J to 0 bases, leaving 25 bases not matched to a gene. The CDR3 loop spans 21 amino acids. Germline loops: CDR1 SQVTM, CDR2 ANQGSEA.